This TCR beta chain was sequenced in a study of chemoradiotherapy in HPV16-positive cancers. Study details: Functional T-cell assays on a couple of HPV16-positive patients' cells defined candidate HPV-specific clones and common TCR motifs. Study observations and caveats: Only a couple of HPV16-positive patients supplied the functional HPV-specificity definition. HPV-responsive T-cell expansion during chemoradiotherapy was linked to improved recurrence-free survival in HPV16-positive patients.

The germline V gene has CDR1 LGHNT and CDR2 FRNRAP. The CDR3 loop spans 11 amino acids. Trimming stripped 5 bases from V and 6 bases from J, with 5 bases between. In regard to this clone: The antigen remains undetermined.

Sequencing was performed with immunoSEQ multiplex PCR; in TCRdb, only in-frame clones are kept and a portion is missing. The table has about 12,000 clones, about four fifths seen once; the top ten hold approximately 1.1%. This TCR was recovered from a human donor with HPV-associated anogenital cancer. This sample was obtained from a patient who underwent chemoradiotherapy. The chain has TRBV12-5 and TRBJ1-5; D remains unclear. The chain's CDR3 is CASGLIQPQHF. In nucleotides, the CDR3 is TGTGCTAGTGGTCTAATTCAGCCCCAGCATTTT.